Below, 2 T cell receptor beta chains from the same sample are listed, as sequenced in a study of glioma-infiltrating T cells after dendritic cell vaccination. This table comes from immunoSEQ multiplex PCR, and its TCRdb copy is limited to in-frame clones, with some not included. The table includes approximately 91,000 clones, 81% detected once. Time point here: after dendritic cell vaccination, including at tumor progression/relapse. This specimen was blood, taken after dendritic cell vaccination. The receptor source for this set is a human donor with glioblastoma.

V usage is TRBV5-1 and J usage is TRBJ2-1; 9 positions agree with TRBD1. V lost 4 bases to trimming and J lost 7 bases; unmatched junction nucleotides: 6. The CDR3 loop spans 14 amino acids. Germline CDR1 and CDR2: SGHRS and YFSETQ. CDR3 DNA: TGCGCCAGCAGCATAGGGACAGGGCGGAATGAGCAGTTCTTC. Translating gives CASSIGTGRNEQFF.

CDR3 DNA: TGTGCCAGCATAAGGGTACTAGGGTTCAATGAGCAGTTCTTC. Protein: CASIRVLGFNEQFF. This chain connects TRBV6-1 to TRBJ2-1, with D possibly being TRBD2 (5 bases). The CDR3 covers 14 residues. The germline CDR1 and CDR2 sequences are MNHNS and SASEGT. Trimming left V 7 bases short and J 6 bases short, with 16 bases between.